These 2 T cell receptor beta chains were sequenced from one sample in a study of neurological immune-mediated disorders (dated by TCRdb to between 2019 and 2020). The time point label for this specimen denotes: longitudinal time-point 2. The library was generated by 5' RACE. Sequencing used an Illumina HiSeq 2500. In TCRdb, the public reads were trimmed at Q25 with fastp and aligned with MiXCR, with productive beta chains retained. Each entry is one CDR3 protein sequence, shown with its most common DNA and genes. This sample has roughly 60,000 distinct CDR3 sequences in its table, and roughly 10% of those were observed once. About 12% of the sample is in the top ten clones. Sequencing was done on a sample of PBMCs. Every receptor here comes from a man aged 30 to 45 in good health.

This clonotype was picked up many times. As DNA, the CDR3 is TGCGCCAGCAGCCAATGGACAGCACAAGAGACCCAGTACTTC. It translates to CASSQWTAQETQYF. The J gene is TRBJ2-5, the V gene TRBV5-1, with a possible D match to TRBD1 (6 bases). CDR3 length: 14 residues. From germline, CDR1 is SGHRS and CDR2 YFSETQ. V gave up 4 bases and J gave up 2 bases, with 12 bases separating them. Full variable domain (rest looked up from reference TRBV5-1 and TRBJ2-5): KAGVTQTPRYLIKTRGQQVTLSCSPISGHRSVSWYQQTPGQGLQFLFEYFSETQRNKGNFPGRFSGRQFSNSRSEMNVSTLELGDSALYLCASSQWTAQETQYFGPGTRLLVL.

This clonotype was counted ten times or more. The CDR3 coding sequence is TGTGCCAGCAGCGAATTAGCGGGAGTCCGGGAGACCCAGTACTTC. Translating gives CASSELAGVRETQYF. This chain links TRBV7-3 with TRBJ2-5; 9 nucleotides line up with TRBD2. CDR3 length: 15 amino acids. J gave up 5 bases and V 5 bases, and 9 bases lay outside the gene matches. The V gene's germline CDR1 is SGHTA and CDR2 FQGTGA.